This T cell receptor (beta chain) was sequenced in a study of beta chain features in type 1 diabetes. In the study overall: Summed over all samples, the examined sorted cells came to 107,917,701.

Expressed TCRB transcripts were sequenced because the isolated RNA had all been reverse transcribed beforehand. Some clones are missing from TCRdb's copy, which holds only in-frame ones; the method was immunoSEQ multiplex PCR. In the table there are under 950,000 clones, roughly a sixth of which are singletons. Germline-derived CDR1 and CDR2 are SGHRS and YFSETQ. The CDR3 has 17 amino acids. V lost 4 bases to trimming and J lost 5 bases, with 23 bases between them. This clonotype was obtained from a woman in her late teens or twenties in good health. The chain combines TRBV5-1 with TRBJ2-3; maybe TRBD2 (5 bases). What was sequenced was naive CD4+ T cells from blood. CDR3 residues: CASSHAGVTRPVDTQYF. In DNA, the CDR3 is TGCGCCAGCAGCCATGCGGGCGTGACTCGCCCGGTAGATACGCAGTATTTT.